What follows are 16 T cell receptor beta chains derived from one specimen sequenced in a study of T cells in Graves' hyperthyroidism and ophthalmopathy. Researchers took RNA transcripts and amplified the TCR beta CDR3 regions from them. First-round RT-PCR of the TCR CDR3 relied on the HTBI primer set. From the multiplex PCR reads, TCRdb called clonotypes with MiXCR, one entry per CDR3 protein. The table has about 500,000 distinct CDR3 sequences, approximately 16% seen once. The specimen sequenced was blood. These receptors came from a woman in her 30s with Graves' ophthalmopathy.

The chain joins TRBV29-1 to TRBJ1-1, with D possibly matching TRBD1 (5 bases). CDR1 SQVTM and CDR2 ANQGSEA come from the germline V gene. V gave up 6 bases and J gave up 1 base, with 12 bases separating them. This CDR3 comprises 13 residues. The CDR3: CSVGDHPNTEAFF. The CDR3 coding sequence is TGCAGCGTGGGGGACCACCCGAACACTGAAGCTTTCTTT.

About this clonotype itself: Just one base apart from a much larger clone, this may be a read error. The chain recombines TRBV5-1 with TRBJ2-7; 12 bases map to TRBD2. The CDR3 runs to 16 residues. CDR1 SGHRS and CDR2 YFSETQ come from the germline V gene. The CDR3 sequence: CASSSGLAGFTYERYF. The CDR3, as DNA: TGCGCCAGCAGCTCGGGACTAGCGGGTTTTACCTACGAGCGGTACTTC.

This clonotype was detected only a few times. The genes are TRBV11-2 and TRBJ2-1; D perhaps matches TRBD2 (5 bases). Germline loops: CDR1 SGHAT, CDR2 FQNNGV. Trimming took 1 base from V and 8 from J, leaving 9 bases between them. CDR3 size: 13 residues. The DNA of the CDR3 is TGTGCCAGCAGCTTAGTACTAGATCATGAGCAGTTCTTC. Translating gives CASSLVLDHEQFF.

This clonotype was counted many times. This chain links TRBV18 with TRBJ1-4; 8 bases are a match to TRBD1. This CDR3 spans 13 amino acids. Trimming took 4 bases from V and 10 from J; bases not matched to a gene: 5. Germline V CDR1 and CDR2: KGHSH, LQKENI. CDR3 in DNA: TGTGCCAGCTCACTCGGGACAGGCGGAAAACTGTTTTTT. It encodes CASSLGTGGKLFF.

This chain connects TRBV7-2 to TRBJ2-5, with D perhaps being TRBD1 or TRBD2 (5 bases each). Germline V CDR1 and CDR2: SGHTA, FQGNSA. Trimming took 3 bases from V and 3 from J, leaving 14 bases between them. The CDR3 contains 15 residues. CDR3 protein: CASSFDEGREETQYF. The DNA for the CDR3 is TGTGCCAGCAGCTTTGATGAGGGGCGGGAAGAGACCCAGTACTTC. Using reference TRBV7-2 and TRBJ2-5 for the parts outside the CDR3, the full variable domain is GAGVSQSPSNKVTEKGKDVELRCDPISGHTALYWYRQSLGQGLEFLIYFQGNSAPDKSGLPSDRFSAERTGGSVSTLTIQRTQQEDSAVYLCASSFDEGREETQYFGPGTRLLVL.

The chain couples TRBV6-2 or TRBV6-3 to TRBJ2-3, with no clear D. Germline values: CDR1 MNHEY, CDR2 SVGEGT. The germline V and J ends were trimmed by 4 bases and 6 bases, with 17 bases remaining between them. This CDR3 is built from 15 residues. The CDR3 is CASSSTDGGRDTQYF. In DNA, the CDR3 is TGTGCCAGCAGTTCTACAGACGGTGGACGGGATACGCAGTATTTT.

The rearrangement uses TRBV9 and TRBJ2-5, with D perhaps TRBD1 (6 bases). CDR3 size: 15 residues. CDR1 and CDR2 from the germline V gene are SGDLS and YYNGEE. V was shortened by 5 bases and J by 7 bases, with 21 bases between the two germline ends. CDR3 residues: CASRVSSRGPGTQYF. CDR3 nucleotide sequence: TGTGCCAGCAGAGTATCAAGCAGGGGACCAGGGACCCAGTACTTC.

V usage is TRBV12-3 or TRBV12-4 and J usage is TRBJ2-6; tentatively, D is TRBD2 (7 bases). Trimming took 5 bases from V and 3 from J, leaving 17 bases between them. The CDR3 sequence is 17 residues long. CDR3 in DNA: TGTGCCAGCAGTGCCACCCGGGGGGCGCTTGGGGCCAACGTCCTGACTTTC. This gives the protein CASSATRGALGANVLTF.

This chain's CDR3 is CATSDLRFDGTGVGTQYF. In DNA form, the CDR3 reads TGTGCCACCAGTGATCTGCGGTTCGACGGGACAGGGGTGGGGACCCAGTACTTC. The rearrangement uses TRBV24-1 and TRBJ2-5; 10 bases are shared with TRBD1. Germline CDR1 is KGHDR and CDR2 is SFDVKD. The CDR3 runs 18 residues. The J segment lost 7 bases and the V segment lost 3 bases, leaving 16 bases of the junction unmatched.

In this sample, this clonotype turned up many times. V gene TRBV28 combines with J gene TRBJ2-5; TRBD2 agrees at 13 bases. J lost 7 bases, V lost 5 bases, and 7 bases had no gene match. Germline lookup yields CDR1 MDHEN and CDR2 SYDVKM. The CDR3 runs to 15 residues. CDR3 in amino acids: CASSPGLAGVGTQYF. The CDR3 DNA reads TGTGCCAGCAGTCCCGGACTAGCGGGAGTTGGGACCCAGTACTTC.

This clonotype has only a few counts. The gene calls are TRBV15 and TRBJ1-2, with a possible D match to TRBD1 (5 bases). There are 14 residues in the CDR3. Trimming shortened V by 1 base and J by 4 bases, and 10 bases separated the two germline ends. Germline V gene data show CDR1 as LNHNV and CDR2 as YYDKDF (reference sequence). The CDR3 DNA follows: TGTGCCACCAGCAGAGGTGGGGGGATCTATGGCTACACCTTC. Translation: CATSRGGGIYGYTF.

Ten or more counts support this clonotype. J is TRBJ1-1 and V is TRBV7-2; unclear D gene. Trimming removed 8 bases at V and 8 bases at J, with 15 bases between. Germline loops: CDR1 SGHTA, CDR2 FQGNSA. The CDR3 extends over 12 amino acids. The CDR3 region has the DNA TGTGCCAGCTTCCGAAGGACCGCAGAAGCTTTCTTT. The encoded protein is CASFRRTAEAFF.

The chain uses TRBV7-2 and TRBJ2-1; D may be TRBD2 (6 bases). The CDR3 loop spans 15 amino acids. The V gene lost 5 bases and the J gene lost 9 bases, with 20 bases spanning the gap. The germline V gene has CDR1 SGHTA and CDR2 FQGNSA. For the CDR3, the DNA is TGTGCCAGCAGCCACAATGGGGGGAGGTTCAGTGAGCAGTTCTTC. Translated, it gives CASSHNGGRFSEQFF.

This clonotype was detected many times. This chain's CDR3 is CASSPGGGQQETQYF. Written as DNA, the CDR3 is TGTGCCAGCAGCCCCGGGGGTGGACAGCAAGAGACCCAGTACTTC. The chain links TRBV6-1 to TRBJ2-5, with D perhaps TRBD1 or TRBD2 (6 bases each). Trimming pared 6 bases from V and 2 bases from J, leaving 16 bases between. CDR3 size: 15 residues. Germline V gene lookup returns CDR1 MNHNS and CDR2 SASEGT.

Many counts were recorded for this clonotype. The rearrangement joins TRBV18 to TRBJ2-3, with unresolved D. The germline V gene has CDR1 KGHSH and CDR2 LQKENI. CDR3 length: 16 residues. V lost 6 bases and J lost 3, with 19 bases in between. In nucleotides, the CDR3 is TGTGCCAGCTCTCAGCTGGGTCGAGGATTTACAGATACGCAGTATTTT. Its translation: CASSQLGRGFTDTQYF.

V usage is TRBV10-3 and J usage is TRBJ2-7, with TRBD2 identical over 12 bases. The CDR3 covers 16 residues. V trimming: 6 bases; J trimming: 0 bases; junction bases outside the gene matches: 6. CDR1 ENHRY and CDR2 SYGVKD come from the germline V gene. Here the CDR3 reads CAISAGLAGDSYEQYF. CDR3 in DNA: TGTGCCATCAGCGCGGGACTAGCGGGCGACTCCTACGAGCAGTACTTC.